This T cell receptor (beta chain) emerged from a study of T-cell reconstitution after alpha-beta-depleted transplantation in children. In regard to this clonotype: The target antigen is unknown.

The library targeted TCRbeta and was prepared with unique molecular identifiers. TCRdb passed the PCR reads through MiXCR, listing each CDR3 protein once. Among around 580,000 distinct CDR3 sequences listed, approximately 30% were seen once. Germline V gives CDR1 MNHNS, CDR2 SASEGT. V lost 3 bases, J lost 4 bases, and 7 bases lay in between. The CDR3 contains 13 residues. General study points: There were some patients whose high TCRbeta diversity at day 60 came from surviving recipient T cells and thymic progenitors. Newly generated T cells supplied most T-cell counts and diversity one year post-transplant. After transplant, at about two months, alpha-beta T cells were reportedly derived from several hundred expanded graft clones.

This sequence was found in a boy less than two years old with Wiskott-Aldrich syndrome, due to receive a stem cell transplant. The material sequenced was PBMCs, taken before TCRalphabeta/CD19-depleted stem cell transplant. This chain connects TRBV6-1 to TRBJ1-5; D unresolved. In DNA form, the CDR3 reads TGTGCCAGCAGTGATTTAGGGAATCAGCCCCAGCATTTT. Translation: CASSDLGNQPQHF.